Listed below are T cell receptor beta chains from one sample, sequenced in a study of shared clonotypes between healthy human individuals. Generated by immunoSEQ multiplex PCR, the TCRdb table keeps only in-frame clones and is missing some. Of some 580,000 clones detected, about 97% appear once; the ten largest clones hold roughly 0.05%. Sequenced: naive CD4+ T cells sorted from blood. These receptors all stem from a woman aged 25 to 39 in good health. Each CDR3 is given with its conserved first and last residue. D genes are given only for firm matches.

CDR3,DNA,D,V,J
CASSILAGATGELFF,TGTGCCAGTAGTATTCTAGCCGGGGCCACCGGGGAGCTGTTTTTT,.,TRBV19,TRBJ2-2
CASSIIRTTLNTGELFF,TGTGCCAGTAGTATAATCCGGACGACCCTGAACACCGGGGAGCTGTTTTTT,.,TRBV19,TRBJ2-2
CASAAGGTTAYEQYF,TGCGCCAGCGCCGCCGGCGGAACAACAGCCTACGAGCAGTACTTC,.,TRBV5-1,TRBJ2-7
CASSYSGQGLSEQYF,TGTGCCAGCAGTTACTCGGGACAGGGGTTATCAGAGCAGTACTTC,TRBD1,TRBV6-5,TRBJ2-7
CASSLDDVGELFF,TGCGCCAGCAGCTTGGACGATGTCGGGGAGCTGTTTTTT,.,TRBV5-1,TRBJ2-2
CASRNLAGGPDTQYF,TGTGCCAGCAGGAACCTAGCGGGAGGGCCGGATACGCAGTATTTT,TRBD2,TRBV6-1,TRBJ2-3
CASSEEWGAEAFF,TGCGCCAGCAGTGAAGAGTGGGGCGCTGAAGCTTTCTTT,.,TRBV10-1,TRBJ1-1
CASISGLGEQYF,TGTGCCAGCATCTCAGGGTTAGGCGAGCAGTACTTC,.,TRBV28,TRBJ2-7
CASSRATSGIYEQYF,TGTGCCAGCAGTCGGGCGACTAGCGGAATTTACGAGCAGTACTTC,TRBD2,TRBV28,TRBJ2-7
CASSYALAGGHTDTQYF,TGTGCCAGCAGCTACGCCCTAGCGGGAGGGCACACAGATACGCAGTATTTT,TRBD2,TRBV5-8,TRBJ2-3
CASKRAGGYEQYF,TGTGCCAGCAAACGAGCGGGAGGATACGAGCAGTACTTC,TRBD2,TRBV6-1,TRBJ2-7
CASGTRDRGRGDRHTEAFF,TGCGCCAGCGGTACCCGGGACAGGGGGCGCGGTGATAGGCACACTGAAGCTTTCTTT,TRBD1,TRBV23-1,TRBJ1-1
CASSLAGQYYGYTF,TGTGCCAGCAGCTTGGCCGGGCAGTACTATGGCTACACCTTC,.,TRBV5-6,TRBJ1-2
CASSSRTGDQPQHF,TGTGCCAGCAGCTCAAGGACAGGGGACCAGCCCCAGCATTTT,TRBD1,TRBV6-6,TRBJ1-5
CATSKGQGDTEAFF,TGTGCCACCAGCAAAGGACAGGGGGACACTGAAGCTTTCTTT,TRBD1,TRBV15,TRBJ1-1
CASSQDPGSARHQPQHF,TGTGCCAGCAGCCAAGATCCGGGGTCGGCAAGGCATCAGCCCCAGCATTTT,.,TRBV4-2,TRBJ1-5
CTPYGTQYF,TGCACCCCTTACGGGACCCAGTACTTC,.,TRBV20-1,TRBJ2-5